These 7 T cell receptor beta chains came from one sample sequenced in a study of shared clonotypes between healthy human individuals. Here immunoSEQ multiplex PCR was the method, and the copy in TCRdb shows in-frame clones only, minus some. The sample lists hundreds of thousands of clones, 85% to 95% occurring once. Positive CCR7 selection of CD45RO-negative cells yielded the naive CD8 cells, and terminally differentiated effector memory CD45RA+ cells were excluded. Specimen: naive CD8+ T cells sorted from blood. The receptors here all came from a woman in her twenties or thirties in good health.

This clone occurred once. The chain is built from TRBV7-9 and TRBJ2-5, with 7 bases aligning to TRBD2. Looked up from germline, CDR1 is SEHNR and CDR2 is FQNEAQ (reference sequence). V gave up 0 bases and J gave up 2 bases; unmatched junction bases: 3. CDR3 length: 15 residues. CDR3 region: CASSLAGGLQETQYF. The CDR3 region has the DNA TGTGCCAGCAGCTTAGCGGGGGGACTACAAGAGACCCAGTACTTC.

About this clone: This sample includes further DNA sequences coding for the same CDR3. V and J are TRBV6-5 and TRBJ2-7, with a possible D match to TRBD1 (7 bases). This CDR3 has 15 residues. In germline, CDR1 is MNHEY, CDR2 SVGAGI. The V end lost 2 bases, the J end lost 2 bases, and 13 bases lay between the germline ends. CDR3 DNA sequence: TGTGCCAGCAGTTACAGTACAGGGGAGGCCTACGAGCAGTACTTC. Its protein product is CASSYSTGEAYEQYF.

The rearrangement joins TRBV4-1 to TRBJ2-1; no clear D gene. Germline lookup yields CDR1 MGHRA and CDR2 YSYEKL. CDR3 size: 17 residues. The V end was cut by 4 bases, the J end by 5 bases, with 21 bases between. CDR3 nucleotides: TGCGCCAGCAGCCTCCCATCGACCCTTGACCCCGACAATGAGCAGTTCTTC. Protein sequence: CASSLPSTLDPDNEQFF.

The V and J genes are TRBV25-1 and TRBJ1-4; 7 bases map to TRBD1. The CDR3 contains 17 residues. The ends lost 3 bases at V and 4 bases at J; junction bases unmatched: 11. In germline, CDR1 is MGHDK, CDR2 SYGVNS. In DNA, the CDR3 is TGTGCCAGCAGTGACCCCCGGACAGGCCGACTTAATGAAAAACTGTTTTTT. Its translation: CASSDPRTGRLNEKLFF. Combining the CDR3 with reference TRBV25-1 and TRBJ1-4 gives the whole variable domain EADIYQTPRYLVIGTGKKITLECSQTMGHDKMYWYQQDPGMELHLIHYSYGVNSTEKGDLSSESTVSRIRTEHFPLTLESARPSHTSQYLCASSDPRTGRLNEKLFFGSGTQLSVL.

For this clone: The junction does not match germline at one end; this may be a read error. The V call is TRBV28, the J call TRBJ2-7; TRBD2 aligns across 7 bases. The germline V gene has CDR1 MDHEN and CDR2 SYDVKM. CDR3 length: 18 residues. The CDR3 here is CANSSSVVSSGTTYEQYF. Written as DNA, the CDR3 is TGTGCCAACAGTTCCTCTGTGGTTTCTAGCGGAACAACCTACGAGCAGTACTTC.

Here the CDR3 reads CASRYSGGGNEQFF. The DNA of the CDR3 is TGTGCCAGCAGATATAGCGGAGGGGGCAATGAGCAGTTCTTC. The rearrangement links TRBV7-9 to TRBJ2-1; either TRBD1 or TRBD2 may supply D (6 bases each). The V gene's germline CDR1 is SEHNR and CDR2 FQNEAQ (reference sequence). The CDR3 is 14 residues long. V shed 6 bases and J shed 6 bases, with 15 bases lying between them. Looking up the rest from reference TRBV7-9 and TRBJ2-1 gives the full variable domain: DTGVSQNPRHKITKRGQNVTFRCDPISEHNRLYWYRQTLGQGPEFLTYFQNEAQLEKSRLLSDRFSAERPKGSFSTLEIQRTEQGDSAMYLCASRYSGGGNEQFFGPGTRLTVL.

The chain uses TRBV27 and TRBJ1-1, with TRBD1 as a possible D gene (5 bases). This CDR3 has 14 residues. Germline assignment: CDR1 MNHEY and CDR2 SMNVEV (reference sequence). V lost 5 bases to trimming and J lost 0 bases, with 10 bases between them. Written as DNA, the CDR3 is TGTGCCAGCAGTATGGGGCGCTTGAACACTGAAGCTTTCTTT. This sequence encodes CASSMGRLNTEAFF.